A selection of T cell receptor beta chains follows, all from one sample in a study of T cell clones after liver transplantation. Measured with immunoSEQ multiplex PCR; TCRdb has only the in-frame clones, and not every one. The data hold about 45,000 clones, with around 84% observed a single time. The sequenced sample was CD4+ T cells from blood, obtained 24 months after liver transplant. These receptors were collected from a human patient who received a liver transplant. Some T cells may be provided by the graft donor. Both conserved end residues are part of each CDR3.

v_call: TRBV6-5; cdr3_aa: CASSYDGVGNQPQHF
v_call: TRBV5-8; cdr3_aa: CASSLGSRGATMETQYF
v_call: TRBV7-2; cdr3_aa: CASSSGLDRGNYGYTF
v_call: TRBV5-1; cdr3_aa: CASSSQGSVYEQYF
v_call: TRBV11-1; cdr3_aa: CASSFRTGVITEAFF
v_call: TRBV9; cdr3_aa: CASSGGARQSNTEAFF
v_call: TRBV7-2; cdr3_aa: CASSLARQGYEQFF
v_call: TRBV5-1; cdr3_aa: CASSFGLRTDTQYF
v_call: TRBV28; cdr3_aa: CASSPLDRTNEKLFF
v_call: TRBV2; cdr3_aa: CASSHRGTGELFF
v_call: TRBV18; cdr3_aa: CASSPAGPMNTEAFF
v_call: TRBV21-1; cdr3_aa: CASSAPGQGNEQFF
v_call: TRBV11-2; cdr3_aa: CASSRRASGSDEQFF
v_call: TRBV5-1; cdr3_aa: CASSRQGMSNEQFF
v_call: TRBV18; cdr3_aa: CASSPLAGLNYEQYF
v_call: TRBV4-1; cdr3_aa: CASSHPSGGRLWEQYF
v_call: TRBV7-2; cdr3_aa: CASSLGSIRGYTF
v_call: TRBV14; cdr3_aa: CASSQTGLGAEAFF
v_call: TRBV11-2; cdr3_aa: CASSSPRGGKHYGYTF
v_call: TRBV10-1; cdr3_aa: CASSRLAGIGDTQYF
v_call: TRBV5-1; cdr3_aa: CASSLRDNQETQYF
v_call: TRBV7-2; cdr3_aa: CASSVRGAEGTDTQYF
v_call: TRBV5-1; cdr3_aa: CASSLTGSGTQETQYF
v_call: TRBV30; cdr3_aa: CAWSVPIPGPTSTDTQYF
v_call: TRBV2; cdr3_aa: CASKTQTGGQITGELFF
v_call: TRBV9; cdr3_aa: CASSGSTGINSPLHF
v_call: TRBV30; cdr3_aa: CAWSLQGRNEQYF
v_call: TRBV25-1; cdr3_aa: CASSEYGTGRRYEQYF
v_call: TRBV9; cdr3_aa: CASSVSDRGRTDTQYF
v_call: TRBV6-5; cdr3_aa: CASRGTENNEQFF
v_call: TRBV10-1; cdr3_aa: CASSGASRSRKTYGSRKTYGYTF
v_call: TRBV6-1; cdr3_aa: CASRLGTGDTGELFF
v_call: TRBV5-1; cdr3_aa: CASSFLGGENTEAFF
v_call: TRBV5-8; cdr3_aa: CASSLADLAGLAKNIQYF
v_call: TRBV2; cdr3_aa: CASPDTNTGELFF
v_call: TRBV5-1; cdr3_aa: CASSETHPEELFF
v_call: TRBV4-2; cdr3_aa: CASSPRDREYGYTF
v_call: TRBV9; cdr3_aa: CASSVSYGRTRTVGQYF
v_call: TRBV4-2; cdr3_aa: CASSQDIRVANTDTEAFF
v_call: TRBV7-9; cdr3_aa: CASYRAGLQETQYF
v_call: TRBV5-8; cdr3_aa: CASSSTVSDYEQYF
v_call: TRBV7-3; cdr3_aa: CASSPFSTDTQYF
v_call: TRBV30; cdr3_aa: CAWSLGGNNEQFF